The T cell receptor (beta chain) described here comes from a study of human T cells and chemical hapten exposure. As for time point: pre-sensitization, week 0. Regarding treatment: therapeutic diphenylcyclopropenone sensitization with weekly scalp DPC. The authors' total RNA extraction used unfractionated whole blood. A single record per CDR3 protein comes from TCRdb applying MiXCR to the RACE reads. The table shows 300,000 to 450,000 distinct CDR3 sequences, with approximately 5.8% occurring only once. Germline CDR1 is SGHAT and CDR2 is FQNNGV. The CDR3 runs 14 residues. V was cut by 2 bases and J by 3 bases, with 10 bases left in between.

This receptor was identified in a woman under 30 with alopecia areata. Some clones in this sample may be carry-over from other donors' samples. The chain uses TRBV11-2 and TRBJ2-5; perhaps D is TRBD1 or TRBD2 (6 bases each). Material: whole blood, obtained in connection with sensitization to the hapten diphenylcyclopropenone (DPC). CDR3 bases: TGTGCCAGCAGCTTATACAGGGAGGAAGAGACCCAGTACTTC. Encoded protein: CASSLYREEETQYF.